The rows below give T cell receptor beta chains drawn from one sample of a study of vaccination and CD4 T cells after COVID-19. Their antigens are not known. TCRdb reanalysed the PCR reads using MiXCR and keeps one entry per CDR3 protein. In the table there are 20,000 to 25,000 distinct CDR3 sequences, about 40% of which are singletons. The source material was CD4+ T cells from blood, cultured in vitro, sampled before SARS-CoV-2 vaccination. These receptors were collected from a human donor who had recovered from COVID-19. The conserved cysteine and the conserved F or W are not part of the CDR3 here. Each record gives: V gene, CDR3 protein.

>TRBV7-3
ASSLTGSTDTQY
>TRBV10-3
AISFQGESTEAF
>TRBV7-9
ASSFSDRERAQPQH
>TRBV6-2/TRBV6-3
ASRLGDRREKLF
>TRBV2
ASSELRGTNGFGYT
>TRBV4-2
ASSQEVTAEQF
>TRBV12-3/TRBV12-4
ASRLGGGGVYGYT
>TRBV7-2
ASSSIFMSPQH
>TRBV10-3
AISGQGRETQY
>TRBV5-1
ASSVTGTGDYEQY
>TRBV7-7
ASSPSENTGELF
>TRBV11-3
ASSFSPRRRQPQH